This T cell receptor (beta chain) was captured by sequencing in a study of cytomegalovirus exposure and HLA in healthy donors. Study findings and constraints: Subsequent analysis showed first-cohort TCR clusters tending to co-occur in more than 90 validation repertoires. Cytomegalovirus association was listed for 150 or so TCR beta chains. Despite most TCR sequences being rare, some public TCRs occurred in many donors.

This clone is a singleton in its sample. Its antigen is unidentified. The data were produced by immunoSEQ multiplex PCR, yet TCRdb's version contains in-frame clones alone and is incomplete. The sample lists about 73,000 clones; approximately 90% were seen once. The donors were part of the roughly 120-subject validation cohort, which stood apart from the roughly 700-subject first cohort. Sequenced material: PBMCs. The TCR sequence derives from a woman between 18 and 29 years old in good health and CMV-seropositive.

CDR3 protein: CASSPPGQGAGELFF. DNA for the CDR3: TGTGCCAGCAGCCCCCCGGGACAGGGGGCCGGGGAGCTGTTTTTT. The V and J genes are TRBV7-9 and TRBJ2-2; 11 bases match TRBD1. After removal of 5 bases from V and 6 bases from J, the junction contained 5 bases not matched to a gene. The length of the CDR3 is 15 residues. Germline V gene lookup returns CDR1 SEHNR and CDR2 FQNEAQ (reference sequence).